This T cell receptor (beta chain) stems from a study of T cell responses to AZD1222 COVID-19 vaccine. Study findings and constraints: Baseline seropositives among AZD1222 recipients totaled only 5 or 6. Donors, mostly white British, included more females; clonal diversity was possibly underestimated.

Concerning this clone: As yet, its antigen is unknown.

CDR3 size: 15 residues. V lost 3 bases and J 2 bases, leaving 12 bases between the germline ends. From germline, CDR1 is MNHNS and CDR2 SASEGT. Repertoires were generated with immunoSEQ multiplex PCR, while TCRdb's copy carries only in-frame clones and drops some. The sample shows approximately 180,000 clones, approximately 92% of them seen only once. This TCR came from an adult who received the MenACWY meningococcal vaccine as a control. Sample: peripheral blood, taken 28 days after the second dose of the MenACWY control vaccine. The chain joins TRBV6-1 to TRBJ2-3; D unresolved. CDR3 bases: TGTGCCAGCAGTGAGGCTGCCACTTACACAGATACGCAGTATTTT. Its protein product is CASSEAATYTDTQYF.